Included here is one T cell receptor beta chain sequence, with context. A much larger clone lies one base from this, so it may be a read error. The CDR3 totals 15 residues. Germline V gene lookup returns CDR1 LGHDT and CDR2 YNNKEL (reference sequence). The time point was: pre-sensitization, week 0. Treatment denoted: therapeutic diphenylcyclopropenone sensitization with weekly scalp DPC. Unfractionated whole blood yielded the extracted total RNA. Researchers sampled blood before each patch test went on. The data were obtained in a study of human T cells and chemical hapten exposure. Study as a whole: Recorded diagnoses among the mostly female patients were alopecia areata, totalis or universalis.

The library labeled individual cDNA molecules by adding unique molecular identifiers to them. TCRdb re-derived calls from the RACE reads in MiXCR, one entry per CDR3 protein. The profile covers about 35,000 distinct CDR3 sequences, with 9% to 15% appearing a single time and roughly 2% taken by the ten largest. The chain has TRBV3-1 and TRBJ1-4, with D unresolved. The sequence was obtained from a woman between 35 and 50 years old with alopecia areata. Some clones in this sample may be carry-over from other donors' samples. Sequencing was performed on whole blood, taken in connection with sensitization to the hapten diphenylcyclopropenone (DPC). The CDR3 loop reads CAISQEGSANEKLFF. CDR3 sequence (DNA): TGTGCCATCAGCCAAGAAGGTTCTGCTAATGAAAAACTGTTTTTT.